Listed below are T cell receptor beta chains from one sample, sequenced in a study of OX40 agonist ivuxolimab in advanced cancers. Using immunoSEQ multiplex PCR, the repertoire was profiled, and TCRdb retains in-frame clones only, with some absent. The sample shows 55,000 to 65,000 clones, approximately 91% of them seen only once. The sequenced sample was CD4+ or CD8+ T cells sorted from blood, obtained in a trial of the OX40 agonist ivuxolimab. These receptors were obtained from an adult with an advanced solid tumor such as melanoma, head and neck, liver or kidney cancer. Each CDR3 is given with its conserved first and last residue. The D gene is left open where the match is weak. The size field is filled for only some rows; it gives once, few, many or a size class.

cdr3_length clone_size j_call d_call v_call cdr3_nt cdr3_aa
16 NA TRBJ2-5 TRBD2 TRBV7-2 TGTGCCAGCAGCCCCCGCCCCAGCGGGAGCAGAGAGACCCAGTACTTC CASSPRPSGSRETQYF
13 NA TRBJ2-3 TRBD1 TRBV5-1 TGCGCCAGCAGTGATACAGGGGAAGATACGCAGTATTTT CASSDTGEDTQYF
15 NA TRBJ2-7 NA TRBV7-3 TGTGCCAGCAGCCTCCGCTACGGACGGTGCTACGAGCAGTACTTC CASSLRYGRCYEQYF
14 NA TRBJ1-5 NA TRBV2 TGTGCCAGCAGTGGGAATGGGGGCAATCAGCCCCAGCATTTT CASSGNGGNQPQHF
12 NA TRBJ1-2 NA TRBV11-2 TGTGCCAGCAGCCCTACCCTTCGGGGCTACACCTTC CASSPTLRGYTF
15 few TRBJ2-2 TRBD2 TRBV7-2 TGTGCCAGCAGTTTTAGCGGGACGAACACCGGGGAGCTGTTTTTT CASSFSGTNTGELFF
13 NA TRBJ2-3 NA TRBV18 TGTGCCAGCTCGAGCGGGAGCACAGATACGCAGTATTTT CASSSGSTDTQYF
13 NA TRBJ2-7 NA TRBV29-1 TGCAGCGTACTTCTACGGGGCTCCTACGAGCAGTACTTC CSVLLRGSYEQYF
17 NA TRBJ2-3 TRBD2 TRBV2 TGTGCCAGCAGGGGACTAGCGGGAGAAGCGGGCACAGATACGCAGTATTTT CASRGLAGEAGTDTQYF
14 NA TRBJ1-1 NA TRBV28 TGTGCCAGCAGTTTGGTCGGCCGGAACACTGAAGCTTTCTTT CASSLVGRNTEAFF
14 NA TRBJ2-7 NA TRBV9 TGTGCCAGCAGCCAACACCGGAGGGGTTACGAGCAGTACTTC CASSQHRRGYEQYF
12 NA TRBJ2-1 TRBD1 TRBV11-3 TGTGCCAGCAGCTTAGCAGGGGGCAAGCAGTTCTTC CASSLAGGKQFF
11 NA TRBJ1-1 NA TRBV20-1 TGCAGCCCCCGCGAGAACACTGAAGCTTTCTTT CSPRENTEAFF
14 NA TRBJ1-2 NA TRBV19 TGTGCCAGTAGTATCTCTGGGCTAATCTATGGCTACACCTTC CASSISGLIYGYTF